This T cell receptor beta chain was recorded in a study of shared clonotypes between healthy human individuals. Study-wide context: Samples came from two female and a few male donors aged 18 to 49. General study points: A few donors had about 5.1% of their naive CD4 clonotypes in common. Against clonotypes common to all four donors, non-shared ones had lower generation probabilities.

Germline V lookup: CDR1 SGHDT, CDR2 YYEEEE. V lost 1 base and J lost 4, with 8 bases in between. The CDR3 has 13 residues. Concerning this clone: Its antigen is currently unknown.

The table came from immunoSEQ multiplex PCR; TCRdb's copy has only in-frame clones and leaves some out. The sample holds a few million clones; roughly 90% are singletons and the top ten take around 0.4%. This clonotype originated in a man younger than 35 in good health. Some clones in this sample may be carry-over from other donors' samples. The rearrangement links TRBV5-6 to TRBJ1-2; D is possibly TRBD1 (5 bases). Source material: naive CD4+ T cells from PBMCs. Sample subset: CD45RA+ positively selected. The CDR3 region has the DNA TGTGCCAGCAGCTTGTGGCAGGGCTATGGCTACACCTTC. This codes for CASSLWQGYGYTF.